These 27 T cell receptor beta chains were sequenced from one sample in a study of human T cells and chemical hapten exposure. Time point in this sample: pre-sensitization, week 0. The treatment is: therapeutic diphenylcyclopropenone sensitization with weekly scalp DPC. One entry per CDR3 protein results from TCRdb running MiXCR on the RACE reads. The table lists approximately 370,000 distinct CDR3 sequences, 5.5% of them singletons, with around 8% in the top ten. The sample was whole blood, taken in connection with sensitization to the hapten diphenylcyclopropenone (DPC). The receptors stem from a woman in her late teens or twenties with alopecia areata. Some clones in this sample may be carry-over from other donors' samples.

In its sample, this clonotype was seen many times. The chain links TRBV7-3 to TRBJ1-5, with 7 positions matching TRBD1. The CDR3 has 14 amino acids. The V segment lost 5 bases and the J segment 6 bases; nucleotides outside the gene matches: 7. The germline gives CDR1 SGHTA, CDR2 FQGTGA. As DNA, the CDR3 is TGTGCCAGCAGCCCACAGGGGAGCGCTCAGCCCCAGCATTTT. Translation gives CASSPQGSAQPQHF.

Ten or more counts support this clonotype. The rearrangement uses TRBV7-2 and TRBJ2-3, with 8 bases lining up with TRBD1. V trimming: 1 base; J trimming: 2 bases; junction bases outside the gene matches: 5. CDR3 length: 16 residues. In germline, CDR1 is SGHTA, CDR2 FQGNSA. The DNA of the CDR3 is TGTGCCAGCAGCTTAGAGGGACAGGCAATCACAGATACGCAGTATTTT. It translates to CASSLEGQAITDTQYF.

This clonotype was counted only a few times. V and J are TRBV4-1 and TRBJ1-2; D might be TRBD1 (6 bases). Germline lookup yields CDR1 MGHRA and CDR2 YSYEKL. Deletions cut 0 bases from V and 4 bases from J, with 12 bases between. This CDR3 region has 15 residues. The CDR3: CASSQDWGQGYGYTF. CDR3 DNA: TGCGCCAGCAGCCAAGATTGGGGGCAGGGCTATGGCTACACCTTC.

The table lists this clonotype with many counts. The V gene is TRBV6-6, the J gene TRBJ2-2, with D perhaps TRBD1 or TRBD2 (5 bases each). V gave up 7 bases and J gave up 5 bases, with 17 bases separating them. CDR3 length: 15 amino acids. Germline CDR1 MNHNY, CDR2 SVGAGI (reference sequence). The CDR3 region has the DNA TGTGCCAGCACCCGGACACTAGATAGAACCGGGGAGCTGTTTTTT. This codes for CASTRTLDRTGELFF.

This clonotype was counted many times. The chain is built from TRBV12-3 or TRBV12-4 and TRBJ2-1, with a possible D match to TRBD2 (5 bases). The CDR3 is made up of 14 amino acids. The germline V and J ends were trimmed by 3 bases and 4 bases, with 10 bases remaining between them. The CDR3 DNA follows: TGTGCCAGCAGTTTCATGGACTCATACAATGAGCAGTTCTTC. Its translation is CASSFMDSYNEQFF.

V gene TRBV14 combines with J gene TRBJ1-1; 8 nucleotides line up with TRBD1. Germline-derived CDR1 and CDR2 are SGHDN and FVKESK. The CDR3 has 12 residues. V lost 4 bases to trimming and J lost 11 bases; unmatched junction nucleotides: 6. This chain's CDR3 is CASSLITGGAFF. In DNA form, the CDR3 reads TGTGCCAGCAGCCTAATAACAGGGGGGGCTTTCTTT. The complete variable domain, with remaining parts taken from reference TRBV14 and TRBJ1-1, reads EAGVTQFPSHSVIEKGQTVTLRCDPISGHDNLYWYRRVMGKEIKFLLHFVKESKQDESGMPNNRFLAERTGGTYSTLKVQPAELEDSGVYFCASSLITGGAFFGQGTRLTVV.

The chain is built from TRBV3-1 and TRBJ2-5; 8 bases align to TRBD1. J lost 9 bases, V lost 1 base, and 7 bases had no gene match. Germline V lookup: CDR1 LGHDT, CDR2 YNNKEL (reference sequence). This CDR3 has 14 amino acids. DNA for the CDR3: TGTGCCAGCAGCCAAGTCGAGACAGGGGCGTCCCAGTACTTC. Encoded protein: CASSQVETGASQYF.

This clonotype was seen at least ten times. The rearrangement uses TRBV4-3 and TRBJ1-1; D may be TRBD1 (5 bases). Per the germline V gene, CDR1 is LGHNA and CDR2 is YSLEER. V was pared by 4 bases and J by 4 bases, with 16 bases between. The CDR3 sequence is 15 residues long. CDR3 nucleotides: TGCGCCAGCAGCCCCAATTTCGGGGGAGGCACTGAAGCTTTCTTT. It codes for CASSPNFGGGTEAFF.

This clonotype was seen a few times. The chain's CDR3 is CASSYKQGGEQYF. The CDR3 DNA sequence: TGTGCCAGCAGTTACAAACAGGGGGGCGAGCAGTACTTC. The chain carries TRBV6-2 or TRBV6-3 and TRBJ2-7, with 8 nucleotides matching TRBD1. The germline V gene has CDR1 MNHEY and CDR2 SVGEGT. CDR3 length: 13 amino acids. Unmatched junction bases numbered 3, after V lost 2 bases and J lost 6 bases.

This clonotype turned up a few times. This chain joins TRBV6-1 and TRBJ1-5, with D perhaps matching TRBD1 (5 bases). Per the germline V gene, CDR1 is MNHNS and CDR2 is SASEGT. V lost 2 bases and J lost 1, with 12 bases in between. The CDR3 has 16 amino acids. The CDR3: CASSENKGSSNQPQHF. CDR3 in DNA: TGTGCCAGCAGTGAAAACAAGGGGTCGAGCAATCAGCCCCAGCATTTT.

This clonotype was seen only a few times. The chain's CDR3 is CASSPLAGRYNEQFF. The CDR3 nucleotides are TGTGCCAGCAGCCCTCTAGCGGGGCGATACAATGAGCAGTTCTTC. The chain couples TRBV7-8 to TRBJ2-1, with 9 bases identical to TRBD2. The germline CDR1 and CDR2 sequences are SGHVS and FQNEAQ. The V segment lost 5 bases and the J segment 4 bases; nucleotides outside the gene matches: 6. The CDR3 contains 15 residues.

This clonotype showed up many times. The gene calls are TRBV4-3 and TRBJ1-2, with D tentatively TRBD1 (6 bases). The CDR3 totals 15 residues. Trimming removed 0 bases from V and 4 bases from J, with 12 bases in between. CDR1 LGHNA and CDR2 YSLEER come from the germline V gene. The CDR3 nucleotides read TGCGCCAGCAGCCAAGAGGCCCAGGGGCCCTATGGCTACACCTTC. As protein: CASSQEAQGPYGYTF.

This clonotype has at least ten counts. The chain joins TRBV2 to TRBJ1-1, with TRBD1 as a possible D gene (6 bases). Germline-derived CDR1 and CDR2 are SNHLY and FYNNEI. Trimming left V 3 bases short and J 4 bases short, with 18 bases between. This CDR3 is built from 16 residues. In nucleotides, the CDR3 is TGTGCCAGCAGTGACCCTATCTCACAGGGTACCACTGAAGCTTTCTTT. This sequence encodes CASSDPISQGTTEAFF.

This clonotype was seen a few times. J is TRBJ1-1 and V is TRBV29-1; a possible D gene is TRBD1 (5 bases). With 4 bases removed from V and 7 bases from J, the gap between germline ends came to 10 bases. There are 11 residues in the CDR3. Germline V gene sequence: CDR1 SQVTM, CDR2 ANQGSEA. DNA for the CDR3: TGCAGCGTTGGATTTGGGGGTGAAGCTTTCTTT. Its translation is CSVGFGGEAFF.

The CDR3 sequence is CASSLAGIGTDTQYF. The CDR3 DNA follows: TGTGCCAGCAGTTTAGCAGGGATCGGCACAGATACGCAGTATTTT. V and J are TRBV12-3 or TRBV12-4 and TRBJ2-3, with D hard to call. The CDR3 is 15 amino acids. V was trimmed by 0 bases and J by 1 base, leaving 8 bases between them.

This clonotype came up many times. The chain couples TRBV18 to TRBJ2-1, with TRBD1 matching 7 bases. The germline V gene has CDR1 KGHSH and CDR2 LQKENI. The CDR3 has 15 amino acids. The V segment lost 6 bases and the J segment 1 base; nucleotides outside the gene matches: 6. Here the CDR3 reads CASSTGTASYNEQFF. Here the CDR3 DNA reads TGTGCCAGCTCGACCGGGACAGCGTCCTACAATGAGCAGTTCTTC.

This clonotype came up many times. The chain joins TRBV28 to TRBJ1-4; perhaps TRBD1 as D (5 bases). Deletions cut 3 bases from V and 14 bases from J, with 25 bases between. Germline V gene lookup returns CDR1 MDHEN and CDR2 SYDVKM. The CDR3 contains 16 residues. The CDR3 protein is CASSFRGGTPTFSLFF. The DNA of the CDR3 is TGTGCCAGCAGTTTCCGTGGGGGGACTCCTACCTTTAGTCTGTTTTTT.

The table lists this clonotype with many counts. V and J are TRBV4-2 and TRBJ2-6, with D possibly being TRBD1 or TRBD2 (6 bases each). The CDR3 length is 16 residues. Trimming left V 4 bases short and J 0 bases short, with 10 bases between. Germline-derived CDR1 and CDR2 are LGHNA and YNFKEQ. The CDR3 DNA follows: TGTGCCAGCAGCCCGGAGGGGGGCTCTGGGGCCAACGTCCTGACTTTC. This encodes CASSPEGGSGANVLTF.

The V call is TRBV20-1, the J call TRBJ1-1; a possible D gene is TRBD1 (6 bases). The CDR3 contains 13 residues. Germline CDR1 reads DFQATT; CDR2 reads SNEGSKA (reference sequence). V lost 4 bases, J lost 2 bases, and 11 bases lay in between. The CDR3 DNA follows: TGCAGTGCTAATTCAGGGGTCAACACTGAAGCTTTCTTT. Residues: CSANSGVNTEAFF.

This clonotype was seen at least ten times. The J gene is TRBJ1-2, the V gene TRBV29-1; possibly TRBD1 for D (5 bases). CDR3 length: 12 residues. Germline V gives CDR1 SQVTM, CDR2 ANQGSEA. V gave up 3 bases and J gave up 1 base, with 6 bases separating them. CDR3 protein: CSVDRDNYGYTF. In nucleotides, the CDR3 is TGCAGCGTTGACAGGGATAACTATGGCTACACCTTC.

This clonotype was seen repeatedly, ten times or more. The chain joins TRBV5-1 to TRBJ2-4, with D perhaps matching TRBD1 (6 bases). CDR1 and CDR2 from the germline V gene are SGHRS and YFSETQ. Trimming took off 4 bases at V and 8 bases at J, with 22 bases between the two ends. This CDR3 spans 16 amino acids. The CDR3 loop reads CASSPIVGQLRDIQYF. The CDR3 DNA is TGCGCCAGCAGCCCTATAGTGGGACAACTAAGGGACATTCAGTACTTC.

In its sample, this clonotype was seen a few times. The chain uses TRBV6-7 and TRBJ1-1; 7 bases agree with TRBD1. TRBV6-7 qualifies as an ORF whose function is uncertain. With V trimmed by 5 bases and J by 3 bases, 6 bases remained unmatched. The CDR3 has 14 amino acids. The CDR3 sequence is CASSGKDRHTEAFF. In DNA, the CDR3 is TGTGCCAGCAGTGGCAAGGACAGGCACACTGAAGCTTTCTTT.

This clonotype has only a few counts. The chain couples TRBV2 to TRBJ1-6; TRBD1 matches at 7 bases. The germline CDR1 and CDR2 sequences are SNHLY and FYNNEI. There are 14 residues in the CDR3. The V gene end was trimmed by 6 bases and the J gene end by 7 bases; junction bases not matched to a gene: 6. CDR3 loop: CASRGTAENSPLHF. CDR3 in DNA: TGTGCCAGCAGGGGGACAGCGGAGAATTCACCCCTCCACTTT.

The chain is built from TRBV7-2 and TRBJ1-6; 8 positions agree with TRBD1. Germline CDR1 is SGHTA and CDR2 is FQGNSA. CDR3 length equals 15 residues. The J segment lost 8 bases and the V segment lost 4 bases, leaving 7 bases of the junction unmatched. The CDR3 DNA sequence: TGTGCCAGCAGCTCTGGACAGGGTATACATTCACCCCTCCACTTT. Protein sequence: CASSSGQGIHSPLHF.

The chain carries TRBV6-5 and TRBJ2-3; D is unresolved. V was clipped by 3 bases and J by 0 bases, with 10 bases between them. From germline, CDR1 is MNHEY and CDR2 SVGAGI. The CDR3 spans 15 residues. CDR3 in DNA: TGTGCCAGCAGTTATCGGAGCTCTAGCACAGATACGCAGTATTTT. Translating it yields CASSYRSSSTDTQYF.

The genes are TRBV6-5 and TRBJ2-1; 9 bases are a match to TRBD2. Germline CDR1 is MNHEY and CDR2 is SVGAGI. Trimming at V came to 0 bases and at J to 7 bases, leaving 7 bases not matched to a gene. The CDR3 spans 16 residues. The CDR3 region has the DNA TGTGCCAGCAGTTACTCTAGGCCTAGCGGGGCGAATGAGCAGTTCTTC. It codes for CASSYSRPSGANEQFF.

This clonotype was observed at least ten times. V usage is TRBV7-2 and J usage is TRBJ2-7; D uncertain. V shed 5 bases and J shed 1 base, with 15 bases lying between them. The CDR3 extends over 15 amino acids. Germline V CDR1 and CDR2: SGHTA, FQGNSA. The CDR3 coding sequence is TGTGCCAGCAGCCCCCTCACGAGCGAGTCCTACGAGCAGTACTTC. Its translation: CASSPLTSESYEQYF. The complete variable domain, with remaining parts taken from reference TRBV7-2 and TRBJ2-7, reads GAGVSQSPSNKVTEKGKDVELRCDPISGHTALYWYRQSLGQGLEFLIYFQGNSAPDKSGLPSDRFSAERTGGSVSTLTIQRTQQEDSAVYLCASSPLTSESYEQYFGPGTRLTVT.